Shown below are 22 T cell receptor beta chains from a single sample sequenced in a study of cytomegalovirus exposure and HLA in healthy donors. It was with 60 Vbeta and 13 Jbeta primers that the PCR ran. TCRdb keeps only in-frame clones here, not all; method: immunoSEQ multiplex PCR. Here the sample spans some 170,000 clones, about 83% being singletons. The sequencing input was PBMCs. Receptors originate from a woman in her twenties or thirties in good health and CMV-seronegative.

This clone was recorded once. The chain carries TRBV4-1 and TRBJ1-6, with D unresolved. Germline CDR1 and CDR2: MGHRA and YSYEKL. V lost 3 bases and J lost 0, with 15 bases in between. This CDR3 is built from 18 residues. CDR3 sequence reads: CASSQFVRGNSYNSPLHF. CDR3 bases: TGCGCCAGCAGCCAGTTCGTCCGCGGAAACTCCTATAATTCACCCCTCCACTTT.

This rearrangement joins TRBV19 to TRBJ2-1, with TRBD2 as a possible D gene (6 bases). Germline CDR1 reads LNHDA; CDR2 reads SQIVND (reference sequence). V lost 5 bases, J lost 7 bases, and 9 bases lay in between. The CDR3 length is 12 residues. CDR3 sequence: CASSSGGNEQFF. CDR3 coding DNA: TGTGCCAGTAGTTCCGGGGGAAATGAGCAGTTCTTC.

This chain joins TRBV6-5 and TRBJ2-7; D perhaps matches TRBD1 (5 bases). This CDR3 region has 14 residues. V was pared by 5 bases and J by 3 bases, with 14 bases between. Germline loops: CDR1 MNHEY, CDR2 SVGAGI. The CDR3 DNA reads as TGTGCCAGCAGTAAAGGACACTCTCTCTACGAGCAGTACTTC. Protein product: CASSKGHSLYEQYF.

This sequence joins TRBV9 and TRBJ2-1; 7 nucleotides line up with TRBD2. The CDR3 sequence is 16 residues long. CDR1 and CDR2 (germline): SGDLS, YYNGEE. J was trimmed by 2 bases and V by 4 bases; bases with no gene match: 9. CDR3 bases: TGTGCCAGCAGCCCCCCCACTGGACTAGCCTACAATGAGCAGTTCTTC. Encoded protein: CASSPPTGLAYNEQFF.

The rearrangement joins TRBV7-9 to TRBJ2-5; D ambiguous. The CDR3 is made up of 13 amino acids. V gave up 2 bases and J gave up 3 bases, with 7 bases separating them. Germline V CDR1 and CDR2: SEHNR, FQNEAQ (reference sequence). The CDR3 coding sequence is TGTGCCAGCAGCTTATTTCTTGAAGAGACCCAGTACTTC. Translated, it gives CASSLFLEETQYF.

Worth noting for this clone: One junction end does not reproduce the germline sequence, and a read error may be involved. This chain uses TRBV29-1 with TRBJ1-2, with unresolved D. This CDR3 has 12 residues. Germline CDR1 and CDR2: SQVTM and ANQGSEA. CDR3 loop: CSVEAQTGSYTF. Here the CDR3 DNA reads TGCAGCGTCGAAGCCCAAACGGGGTCCTACACCTTC.

The J gene is TRBJ2-7, the V gene TRBV7-6; 7 nucleotides align to TRBD1. The V segment lost 5 bases and the J segment 6 bases; nucleotides outside the gene matches: 13. The CDR3 loop spans 15 amino acids. Germline CDR1 SGHVS, CDR2 FNYEAQ. The CDR3, as DNA: TGTGCCAGCAGCCCCGAGACAGGGCGGAAGGGCGAGCAGTACTTC. Translation: CASSPETGRKGEQYF.

The chain joins TRBV29-1 to TRBJ2-5; a possible D gene is TRBD2 (5 bases). The V gene's germline CDR1 is SQVTM and CDR2 ANQGSEA. Trimming cost V 0 bases and J 4 bases, with 15 bases left between them. The CDR3 is made up of 15 amino acids. The CDR3 loop is CSVEDEGGLGETQYF. The CDR3 bases are TGCAGCGTTGAAGATGAGGGTGGGCTAGGAGAGACCCAGTACTTC.

The rearrangement uses TRBV7-8 and TRBJ1-2; D not resolved. V dropped 1 base and J dropped 3 bases, with 15 bases sitting between them. Per germline, CDR1 SGHVS and CDR2 FQNEAQ. The CDR3 is 16 amino acids. This CDR3 is CASSLGPRAADYGYTF. CDR3 DNA sequence: TGTGCCAGCAGCTTAGGGCCGAGGGCCGCCGACTATGGCTACACCTTC.

Concerning this clone: A read error may account for a junction end that differs from germline. The V and J genes are TRBV30 and TRBJ2-7; D is unclear. Per the germline V gene, CDR1 is GTSNPN and CDR2 is SVGIG (reference sequence). The CDR3 has 10 residues. This CDR3 reads CAWSRVNFHF. CDR3 sequence (DNA): TGTGCCTGGAGTCGCGTAAACTTCCACTTC. The variable domain in full, with the rest retrieved from reference TRBV30 and TRBJ2-7, is SQTIHQWPATLVQPVGSPLSLECTVEGTSNPNLYWYRQAAGRGLQLLFYSVGIGQISSEVPQNLSASRPQDRQFILSSKKLLLSDSGFYLCAWSRVNFHFGPGTRLTVT.

This rearrangement joins TRBV2 to TRBJ2-2, with 13 nucleotides matching TRBD2. Germline loops: CDR1 SNHLY, CDR2 FYNNEI. The CDR3 is 18 residues long. The ends lost 4 bases at V and 3 bases at J; junction bases unmatched: 8. For the CDR3, the DNA is TGTGCCAGCAGTGTACTAGCGGGGGGGCTGGAGGACACCGGGGAGCTGTTTTTT. This codes for CASSVLAGGLEDTGELFF.

The count of this clone is one. CDR3 residues: CASSHPGDIPYEQYF. The CDR3 DNA follows: TGCGCCAGCAGTCACCCTGGGGACATCCCCTACGAGCAGTACTTC. The rearrangement links TRBV23-1 to TRBJ2-7; a possible D gene is TRBD1 (6 bases). TRBV23-1 is sorted into the ORF group, with uncertain function. The CDR3 is 15 residues long. Between the trimmed V and J ends, which lost 3 bases and 2 bases, there was a span of 14 bases.

The CDR3 DNA reads TGTGCCAGCAGCGGAGGGACAGGGCTCACAGATACGCAGTATTTT. Amino acid sequence: CASSGGTGLTDTQYF. J is TRBJ2-3 and V is TRBV7-8; 9 bases match TRBD1. CDR3 size: 15 residues. J gave up 2 bases and V 5 bases, and 5 bases lay outside the gene matches. CDR1 and CDR2 (germline): SGHVS, FQNEAQ. Full variable domain (missing parts from reference TRBV7-8 and TRBJ2-3): GAGVSQSPRYKVAKRGQDVALRCDPISGHVSLFWYQQALGQGPEFLTYFQNEAQLDKSGLPSDRFFAERPEGSVSTLKIQRTQQEDSAVYLCASSGGTGLTDTQYFGPGTRLTVL.

The chain links TRBV7-9 to TRBJ2-5, with 9 bases that match TRBD2. V was pared by 5 bases and J by 3 bases, with 1 base of the junction left unmatched. Germline V gives CDR1 SEHNR, CDR2 FQNEAQ (reference sequence). The CDR3 totals 13 residues. This chain's CDR3 is CASSPSGEETQYF. For the CDR3, the DNA is TGTGCCAGCAGCCCTAGCGGGGAAGAGACCCAGTACTTC.

V gene TRBV7-8 combines with J gene TRBJ2-5; 10 positions agree with TRBD1. This CDR3 contains 14 residues. The germline CDR1 and CDR2 sequences are SGHVS and FQNEAQ. The J segment lost 2 bases and the V segment lost 4 bases, leaving 1 base of the junction unmatched. The CDR3 is CASSSGQGQETQYF. For the CDR3, the DNA is TGTGCCAGCAGCTCGGGACAGGGGCAAGAGACCCAGTACTTC. Using reference TRBV7-8 and TRBJ2-5 for the parts outside the CDR3, the full variable domain is GAGVSQSPRYKVAKRGQDVALRCDPISGHVSLFWYQQALGQGPEFLTYFQNEAQLDKSGLPSDRFFAERPEGSVSTLKIQRTQQEDSAVYLCASSSGQGQETQYFGPGTRLLVL.

V is TRBV29-1 and J is TRBJ2-2; D is uncertain. V was trimmed by 7 bases and J by 3 bases, leaving 3 bases between them. Per the germline V gene, CDR1 is SQVTM and CDR2 is ANQGSEA. The CDR3 is 10 amino acids. The CDR3: CSAYTGELFF. In DNA, the CDR3 is TGCAGCGCTTACACCGGGGAGCTGTTTTTT.

The V call is TRBV7-9, the J call TRBJ2-1; D is perhaps TRBD2 (6 bases). This CDR3 region has 15 residues. The germline V and J ends were trimmed by 5 bases and 1 base, with 12 bases remaining between them. Germline CDR1 is SEHNR and CDR2 is FQNEAQ (reference sequence). DNA for the CDR3: TGTGCCAGCAGCACGCTAGCGCGGTCCTACAATGAGCAGTTCTTC. It specifies CASSTLARSYNEQFF.

V usage is TRBV7-3 and J usage is TRBJ2-3, with a tentative D call TRBD2 (5 bases). Trimming stripped 0 bases from V and 9 bases from J, with 13 bases between. Germline loops: CDR1 SGHTA, CDR2 FQGTGA. The CDR3 is 14 residues long. This CDR3 is CASSLTGIRGTQYF. The CDR3, as DNA: TGTGCCAGCAGCTTAACGGGAATTCGGGGAACGCAGTATTTT.

This clone was seen a few times. The CDR3 spells CASSSRLADTQYF. The CDR3 nucleotides are TGTGCCAGCAGCTCGAGACTAGCAGATACGCAGTATTTT. The chain joins TRBV11-3 to TRBJ2-3, with TRBD2 as a possible D gene (6 bases). Germline assignment: CDR1 SGHNT and CDR2 YENEEA. CDR3 length: 13 amino acids. V was pared by 4 bases and J by 4 bases, with 9 bases between.

In the case of this clone: The junction departs from germline at one end; a sequencing error may be responsible. The chain recombines TRBV5-6 with TRBJ2-1; 8 bases are shared with TRBD1. Germline V gene sequence: CDR1 SGHDT, CDR2 YYEEEE. The CDR3 has 14 residues. CDR3 region: CASSLGFRQGASLF. CDR3 bases: TGTGCCAGCAGCTTGGGATTCAGGCAGGGGGCAAGCCTCTTC.

This CDR3 reads CATSRDMGLTTDTQYF. The CDR3, as DNA: TGTGCCACCAGCAGAGATATGGGACTTACCACAGATACGCAGTATTTT. This chain uses TRBV15 with TRBJ2-3; TRBD2 is a possible D gene (6 bases). The V end was cut by 0 bases, the J end by 2 bases, with 12 bases between. Per germline, CDR1 LNHNV and CDR2 YYDKDF (reference sequence). The CDR3 spans 16 residues.

J is TRBJ2-3 and V is TRBV4-1; TRBD2 matches at 9 bases. V shed 4 bases, J shed 0 bases, and the junction held 8 bases outside the gene matches. CDR1 is MGHRA, CDR2 YSYEKL, per germline. The length of the CDR3 is 17 residues. This CDR3 is CASSPPSGRPSTDTQYF. The CDR3 DNA sequence: TGCGCCAGCAGCCCTCCCAGCGGGAGGCCAAGCACAGATACGCAGTATTTT.